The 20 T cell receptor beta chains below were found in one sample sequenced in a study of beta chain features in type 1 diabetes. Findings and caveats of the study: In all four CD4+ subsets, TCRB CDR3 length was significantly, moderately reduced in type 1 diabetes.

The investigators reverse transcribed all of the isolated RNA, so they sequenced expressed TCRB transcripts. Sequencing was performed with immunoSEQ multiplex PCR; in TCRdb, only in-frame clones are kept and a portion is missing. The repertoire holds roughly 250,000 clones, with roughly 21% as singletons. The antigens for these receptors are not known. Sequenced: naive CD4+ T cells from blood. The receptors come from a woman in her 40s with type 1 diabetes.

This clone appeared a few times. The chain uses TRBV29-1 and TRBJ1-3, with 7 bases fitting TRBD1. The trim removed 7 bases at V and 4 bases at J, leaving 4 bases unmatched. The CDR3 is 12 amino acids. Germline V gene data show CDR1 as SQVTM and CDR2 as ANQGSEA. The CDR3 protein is CSASTGGNTIYF. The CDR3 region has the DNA TGCAGCGCATCGACAGGGGGAAACACCATATATTTT. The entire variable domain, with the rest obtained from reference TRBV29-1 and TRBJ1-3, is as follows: SAVISQKPSRDICQRGTSLTIQCQVDSQVTMMFWYRQQPGQSLTLIATANQGSEATYESGFVIDKFPISRPNLTFSTLTVSNMSPEDSSIYLCSASTGGNTIYFGEGSWLTVV.

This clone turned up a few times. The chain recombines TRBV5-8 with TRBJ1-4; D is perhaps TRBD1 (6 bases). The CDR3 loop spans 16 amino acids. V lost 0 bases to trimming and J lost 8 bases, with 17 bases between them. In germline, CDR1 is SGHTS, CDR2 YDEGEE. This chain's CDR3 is CASSLALSRGSEKLFF. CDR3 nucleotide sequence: TGTGCCAGCAGCTTGGCCTTGAGTAGGGGGAGCGAAAAACTGTTTTTT.

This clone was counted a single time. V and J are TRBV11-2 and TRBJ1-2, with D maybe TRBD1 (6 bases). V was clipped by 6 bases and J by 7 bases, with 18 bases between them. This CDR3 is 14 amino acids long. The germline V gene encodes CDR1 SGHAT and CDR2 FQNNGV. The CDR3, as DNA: TGTGCCAGCAGGCTTATACAGGGTCGGAGTGGCTACACCTTC. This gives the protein CASRLIQGRSGYTF.

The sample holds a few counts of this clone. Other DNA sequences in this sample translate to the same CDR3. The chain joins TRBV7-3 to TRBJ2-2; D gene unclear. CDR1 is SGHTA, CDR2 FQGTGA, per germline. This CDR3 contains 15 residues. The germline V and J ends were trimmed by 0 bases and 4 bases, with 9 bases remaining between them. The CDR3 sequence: CASSLTGGGTGELFF. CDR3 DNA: TGTGCCAGCAGCTTAACAGGTGGCGGCACCGGGGAGCTGTTTTTT.

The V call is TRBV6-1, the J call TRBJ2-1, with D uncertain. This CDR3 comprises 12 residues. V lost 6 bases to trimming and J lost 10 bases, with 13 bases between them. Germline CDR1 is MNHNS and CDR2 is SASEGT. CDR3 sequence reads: CASSPVHEEQFF. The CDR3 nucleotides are TGTGCCAGCAGCCCGGTTCACGAAGAGCAGTTCTTC.

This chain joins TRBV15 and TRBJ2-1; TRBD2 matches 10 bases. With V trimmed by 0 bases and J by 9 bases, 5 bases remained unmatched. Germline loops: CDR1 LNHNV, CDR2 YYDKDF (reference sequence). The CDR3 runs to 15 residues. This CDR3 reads CATSREASGSGEQFF. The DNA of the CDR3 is TGTGCCACCAGCAGAGAGGCTAGCGGGAGTGGTGAGCAGTTCTTC.

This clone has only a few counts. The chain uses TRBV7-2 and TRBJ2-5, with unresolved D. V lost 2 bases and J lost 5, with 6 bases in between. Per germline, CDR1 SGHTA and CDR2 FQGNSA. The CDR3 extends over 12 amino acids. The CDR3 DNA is TGTGCCAGCAGCTTATACGAGGAGACCCAGTACTTC. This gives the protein CASSLYEETQYF.

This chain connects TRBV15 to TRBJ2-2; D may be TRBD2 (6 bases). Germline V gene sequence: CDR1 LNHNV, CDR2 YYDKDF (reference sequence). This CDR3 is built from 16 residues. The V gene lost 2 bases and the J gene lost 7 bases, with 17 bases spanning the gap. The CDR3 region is CATSRRGRGGGGELFF. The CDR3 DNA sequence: TGTGCCACCAGCAGAAGGGGTAGGGGAGGTGGCGGGGAGCTGTTTTTT.

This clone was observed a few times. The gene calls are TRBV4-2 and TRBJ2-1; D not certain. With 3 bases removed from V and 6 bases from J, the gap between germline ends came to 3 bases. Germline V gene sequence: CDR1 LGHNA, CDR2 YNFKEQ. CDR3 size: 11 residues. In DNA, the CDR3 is TGTGCCAGCAGCCACTTCAATGAGCAGTTCTTC. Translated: CASSHFNEQFF.

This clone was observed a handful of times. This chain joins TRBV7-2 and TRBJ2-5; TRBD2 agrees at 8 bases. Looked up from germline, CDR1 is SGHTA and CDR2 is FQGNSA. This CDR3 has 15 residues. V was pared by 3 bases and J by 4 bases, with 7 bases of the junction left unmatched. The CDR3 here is CASSFWAGGPETQYF. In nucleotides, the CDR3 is TGTGCCAGCAGCTTCTGGGCGGGAGGCCCAGAGACCCAGTACTTC. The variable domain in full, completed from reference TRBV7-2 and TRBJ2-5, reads GAGVSQSPSNKVTEKGKDVELRCDPISGHTALYWYRQSLGQGLEFLIYFQGNSAPDKSGLPSDRFSAERTGGSVSTLTIQRTQQEDSAVYLCASSFWAGGPETQYFGPGTRLLVL.

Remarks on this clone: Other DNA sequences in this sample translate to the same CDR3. The CDR3 loop reads CASSQGENTEAFF. CDR3 bases: TGTGCCAGCTCACAGGGAGAGAACACTGAAGCTTTCTTT. The chain joins TRBV18 to TRBJ1-1, with unresolved D. The CDR3 is 13 amino acids. V was pared by 4 bases and J by 1 base, with 7 bases between. Germline CDR1 and CDR2: KGHSH and LQKENI.

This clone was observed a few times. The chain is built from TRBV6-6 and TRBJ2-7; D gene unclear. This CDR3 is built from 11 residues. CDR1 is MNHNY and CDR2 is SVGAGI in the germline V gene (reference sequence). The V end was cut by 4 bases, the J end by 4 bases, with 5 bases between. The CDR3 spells CASSSYYEQYF. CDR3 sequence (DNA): TGTGCCAGCAGTTCGTATTACGAGCAGTACTTC.

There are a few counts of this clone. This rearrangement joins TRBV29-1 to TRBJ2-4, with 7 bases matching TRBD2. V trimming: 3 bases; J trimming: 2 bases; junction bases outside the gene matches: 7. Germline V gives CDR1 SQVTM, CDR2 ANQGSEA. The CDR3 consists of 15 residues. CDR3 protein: CSVEGTTFTKNIQYF. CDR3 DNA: TGCAGCGTTGAGGGGACTACATTCACCAAAAACATTCAGTACTTC.

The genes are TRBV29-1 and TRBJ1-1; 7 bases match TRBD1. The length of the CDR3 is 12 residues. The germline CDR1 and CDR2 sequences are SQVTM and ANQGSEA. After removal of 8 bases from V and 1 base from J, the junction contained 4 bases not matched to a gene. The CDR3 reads CSTRQGNTEAFF. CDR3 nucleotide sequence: TGCAGCACACGACAGGGGAACACTGAAGCTTTCTTT.

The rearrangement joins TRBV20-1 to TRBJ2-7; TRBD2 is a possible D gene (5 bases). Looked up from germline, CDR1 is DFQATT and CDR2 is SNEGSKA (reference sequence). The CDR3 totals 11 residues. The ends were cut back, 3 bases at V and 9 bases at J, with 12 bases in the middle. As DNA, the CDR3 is TGCAGTGCTAGCCTCGGGGATCTGCAGTACTTC. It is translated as CSASLGDLQYF.

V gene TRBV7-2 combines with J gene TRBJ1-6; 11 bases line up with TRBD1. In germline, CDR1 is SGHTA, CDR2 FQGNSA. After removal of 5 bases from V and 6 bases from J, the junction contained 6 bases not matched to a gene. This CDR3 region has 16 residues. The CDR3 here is CASSVDRGRFNSPLHF. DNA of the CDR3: TGTGCCAGCAGCGTGGACAGGGGGCGTTTTAATTCACCCCTCCACTTT.

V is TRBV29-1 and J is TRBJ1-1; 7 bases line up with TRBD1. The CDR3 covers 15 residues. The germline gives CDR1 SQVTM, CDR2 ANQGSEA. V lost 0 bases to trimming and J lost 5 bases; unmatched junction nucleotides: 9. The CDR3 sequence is CSVEDLLQGWTEAFF. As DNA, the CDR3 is TGCAGCGTTGAAGATCTTTTACAGGGGTGGACTGAAGCTTTCTTT.

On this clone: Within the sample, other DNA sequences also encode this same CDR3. The CDR3: CASSARTGGNTEAFF. As DNA, the CDR3 is TGTGCCAGCAGCGCTCGGACAGGGGGGAACACTGAAGCTTTCTTT. This rearrangement joins TRBV9 to TRBJ1-1, with 10 bases matching TRBD1. Germline V gives CDR1 SGDLS, CDR2 YYNGEE. The CDR3 has 15 residues. V was pared by 3 bases and J by 1 base, with 3 bases of the junction left unmatched.

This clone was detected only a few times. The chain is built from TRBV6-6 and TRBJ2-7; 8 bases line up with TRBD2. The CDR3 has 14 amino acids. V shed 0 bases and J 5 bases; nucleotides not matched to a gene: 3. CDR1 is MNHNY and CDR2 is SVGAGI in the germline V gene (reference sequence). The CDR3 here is CASSYSPGGNEQYF. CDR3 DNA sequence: TGTGCCAGCAGTTACTCCCCGGGGGGGAACGAGCAGTACTTC.

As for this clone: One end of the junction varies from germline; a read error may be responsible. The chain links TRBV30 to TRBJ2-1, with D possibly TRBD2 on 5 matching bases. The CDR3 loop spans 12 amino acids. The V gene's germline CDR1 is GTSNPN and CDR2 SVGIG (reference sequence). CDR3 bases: TGTGCCCGGAGGACTTTCCCCAATGAGCAGTTCTTC. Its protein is CARRTFPNEQFF.